This record concerns one TCR beta chain sequence. The antigen remains undetermined. This specimen comes from a study of T cells expressing NK-cell markers. The overall study: Just one sequenced donor of eight was HCMV-seronegative, while seven were seropositive.

Researchers built TCR beta cDNA using 5'RACE template switching with UMIs. One entry per CDR3 protein, without DNA, is what TCRdb gives after re-calling the 5' RACE reads. The sample spans approximately 550,000 distinct CDR3 sequences; the ten largest clones claim roughly 3.6%. CDR1 is GTSNPN and CDR2 is SVGIG in the germline V gene (reference sequence). CDR3 length: 14 residues. Overall study results and limits: There remained a lack of clarity about HCMV specificity of expanded NKG2C+ T cell clones. Dominant NKG2C+ clonotypes accounted for 1.0-7.0% of CD8+ T cells in more than five donors.

The specimen was blood T cells: a sorted CD56 or NKG2C T cell subset, CD4+ or CD8+ T cells, or bulk PBMC T cells (not recorded which). The clonotype was recovered from a man aged 18 to 29 in good health. This chain links TRBV30 with TRBJ2-2; the D call from TCRdb, TRBD1, cannot be confirmed without DNA. CDR3 amino acids: CAWGGQGVTGELFF.